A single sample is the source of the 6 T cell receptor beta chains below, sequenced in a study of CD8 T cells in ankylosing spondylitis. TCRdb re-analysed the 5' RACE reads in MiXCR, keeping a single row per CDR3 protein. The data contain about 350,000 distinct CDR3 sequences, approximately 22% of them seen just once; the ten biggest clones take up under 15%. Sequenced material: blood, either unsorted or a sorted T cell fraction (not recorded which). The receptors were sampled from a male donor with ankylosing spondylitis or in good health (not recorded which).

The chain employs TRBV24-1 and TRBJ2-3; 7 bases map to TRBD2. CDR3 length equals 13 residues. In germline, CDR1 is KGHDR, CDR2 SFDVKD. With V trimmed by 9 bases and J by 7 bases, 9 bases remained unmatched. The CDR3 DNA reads TGTGCCACCCGGGGCAGCGGGGCAAATACGCAGTATTTT. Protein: CATRGSGANTQYF.

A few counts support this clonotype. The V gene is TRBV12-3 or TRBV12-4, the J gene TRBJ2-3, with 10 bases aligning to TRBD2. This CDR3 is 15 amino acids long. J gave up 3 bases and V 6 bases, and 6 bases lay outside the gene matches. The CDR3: CASRPAGGPTDTQYF. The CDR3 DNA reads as TGTGCCAGCAGACCAGCGGGGGGGCCGACAGATACGCAGTATTTT.

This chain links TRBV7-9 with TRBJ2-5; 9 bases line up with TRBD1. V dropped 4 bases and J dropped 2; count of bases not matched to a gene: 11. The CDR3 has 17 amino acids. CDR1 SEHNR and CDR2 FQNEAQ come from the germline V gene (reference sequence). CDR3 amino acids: CASSSGVDRGLQETQYF. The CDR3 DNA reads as TGTGCCAGCAGCTCCGGAGTCGACAGGGGGTTACAAGAGACCCAGTACTTC.

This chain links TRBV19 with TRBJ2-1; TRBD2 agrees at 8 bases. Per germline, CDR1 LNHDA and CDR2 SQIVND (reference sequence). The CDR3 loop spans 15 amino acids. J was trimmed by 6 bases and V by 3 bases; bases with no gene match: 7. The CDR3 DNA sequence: TGTGCCAGTAGTATCTACGGACTAGCTCCCAATGAGCAGTTCTTC. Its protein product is CASSIYGLAPNEQFF.

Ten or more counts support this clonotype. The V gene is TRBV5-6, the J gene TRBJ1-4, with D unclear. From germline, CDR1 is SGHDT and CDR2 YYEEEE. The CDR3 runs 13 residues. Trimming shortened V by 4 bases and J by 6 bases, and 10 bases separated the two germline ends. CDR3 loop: CASSLRGDEKLFF. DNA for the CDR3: TGTGCCAGCAGCCTCCGGGGAGATGAAAAACTGTTTTTT.

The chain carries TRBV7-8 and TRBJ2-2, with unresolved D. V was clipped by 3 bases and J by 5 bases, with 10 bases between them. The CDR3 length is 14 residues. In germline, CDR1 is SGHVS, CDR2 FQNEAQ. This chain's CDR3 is CASSFTVLTGELFF. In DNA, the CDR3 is TGTGCCAGCAGCTTTACGGTTTTGACCGGGGAGCTGTTTTTT.